This TCR beta chain was retrieved from a study of T-cell memory formation after mild COVID-19. Trimming pared 2 bases from V and 6 bases from J, leaving 12 bases between. The germline V gene encodes CDR1 SGDLS and CDR2 YYNGEE. The CDR3 length is 14 residues. TCRdb recomputed calls from the 5' RACE reads with MiXCR, one row per CDR3 protein. Among 250,000 to 300,000 distinct CDR3 sequences listed, about a sixth were seen once. Worth noting for this clonotype: The antigen remains unidentified.

Overall study findings and caveats: Some clones that responded turned up in pre-infection memory, which suggests that cross-reactive memory joined in.

Sequenced sample: PBMCs or a T cell subset sorted from them (not recorded which). The clonotype comes from a young man who had mild COVID-19 (a few samples of this study predate the infection). Cell type and time point are not known. The V call is TRBV9, the J call TRBJ2-1; D perhaps matches TRBD1 (6 bases). CDR3 residues: CASSVIWDTNEQFF. DNA of the CDR3: TGTGCCAGCAGCGTGATTTGGGACACCAATGAGCAGTTCTTC.